This T cell receptor beta chain was retrieved from a study of cytomegalovirus exposure and HLA in healthy donors. CDR3 length equals 13 residues. Germline V CDR1 and CDR2: LGHNA, YNFKEQ. The V gene lost 4 bases and the J gene lost 11 bases, with 15 bases spanning the gap. PCR used 60 Vbeta primers and 13 Jbeta primers. In the study's own analysis: About 10 million shared chains were among the roughly 80 million unique TCR beta chains that a later analysis counted. Produced via immunoSEQ multiplex PCR; TCRdb's table is partial and in-frame only. The DNA gave D and trimming, while V, J and clone size come from that table. The sample shows 220,000 or so clones, more than 60% of them seen only once. This clone occurred a few times.

V is TRBV4-2 and J is TRBJ2-4; D possibly corresponds to TRBD2 (6 bases). The sequencing input was PBMCs. The sequence was obtained from a man over 45 in good health and CMV-seronegative. The CDR3 loop is CASSRETSSVQYF. CDR3 DNA sequence: TGTGCCAGCAGCCGAGAGACTAGTAGCGTTCAGTACTTC.